This TCR beta chain was identified during a study of read filtering for tumor transcriptome and immune sequencing. Study conclusions and caveats: Approximately 80% of IR-seq clonotypes had one read, totaling around 4% of reads; RNA-seq: about 70% and 40%.

From approximately 430 ng of RNA, a library with molecular barcoded alpha/delta and beta/gamma adaptors was made. Each CDR3 protein is one row after TCRdb ran MiXCR on the reads. This sample has 39,000 or so distinct CDR3 sequences; around an eighth occur once, and the top ten carry approximately 30%. This clonotype was recorded a few times. What it recognizes is unknown. With 3 bases removed from V and 2 bases from J, the gap between germline ends came to 7 bases. Germline V gene lookup returns CDR1 SGHRS and CDR2 YFSETQ. The CDR3 is 13 amino acids. The clonotype comes from a donor at least 40 years old with multiple myeloma. The chain uses TRBV5-1 and TRBJ2-3, with D uncertain. The source material was a population of CD138-negative cells sorted from bone marrow. The CDR3 DNA is TGCGCCAGCAGCTCCCTCAACACAGATACGCAGTATTTT. Translation: CASSSLNTDTQYF.